Shown below are 32 T cell receptor beta chains from a single sample sequenced in a study of early T cells in non-severe SARS-CoV-2 infection. Using its own MiXCR run on the 5' RACE reads, TCRdb lists one record per CDR3 protein. The data show roughly 50,000 distinct CDR3 sequences, around 10% seen once. Sequencing was done on a sample of whole blood. All receptors come from an adult who was a healthcare worker with PCR-confirmed SARS-CoV-2 infection or an uninfected control (not recorded which).

This clonotype was counted a few times. The gene calls are TRBV20-1 and TRBJ1-2; no clear D gene. The CDR3 has 12 residues. The germline V and J ends were trimmed by 6 bases and 4 bases, with 12 bases remaining between them. CDR1 DFQATT and CDR2 SNEGSKA come from the germline V gene (reference sequence). The CDR3 loop reads CSALGNLYGYTF. The CDR3 DNA is TGCAGTGCCTTAGGAAATCTCTATGGCTACACCTTC.

This sequence joins TRBV9 and TRBJ2-3; no clear D. The CDR3 spans 15 residues. Looked up from germline, CDR1 is SGDLS and CDR2 is YYNGEE. The ends were cut back, 0 bases at V and 4 bases at J, with 12 bases in the middle. CDR3 bases: TGTGCCAGCAGCGTAGAAAGGACGGTTGCAGATACGCAGTATTTT. Translation gives CASSVERTVADTQYF.

This clonotype has ten or more counts. This rearrangement joins TRBV30 to TRBJ1-6; TRBD1 might be the D (6 bases). Germline V lookup: CDR1 GTSNPN, CDR2 SVGIG (reference sequence). The CDR3 consists of 16 residues. The ends were cut back, 2 bases at V and 10 bases at J, with 21 bases in the middle. The CDR3 is CAWSPAIWGHRSPLHF. CDR3 coding DNA: TGTGCCTGGAGTCCCGCGATCTGGGGGCATAGGTCACCCCTCCACTTT.

A few counts support this clonotype. This chain joins TRBV10-1 and TRBJ2-7, with 8 bases matching TRBD1. With V trimmed by 9 bases and J by 6 bases, 10 bases remained unmatched. Germline V gene sequence: CDR1 WNHNN, CDR2 SYGVQD (reference sequence). The CDR3 spans 13 residues. The chain's CDR3 is CARNRTGLSEQYF. In DNA, the CDR3 is TGCGCCAGGAATCGGACAGGGCTATCCGAGCAGTACTTC.

J is TRBJ1-1 and V is TRBV30; D not certain. Looked up from germline, CDR1 is GTSNPN and CDR2 is SVGIG (reference sequence). The CDR3 is 11 amino acids. With 4 bases removed from V and 6 bases from J, the gap between germline ends came to 9 bases. CDR3 DNA: TGTGCCTGGATGTACGGTGCTGAAGCTTTCTTT. It codes for CAWMYGAEAFF.

This clonotype occurred a few times. This chain connects TRBV6-5 to TRBJ2-1; possibly TRBD2 for D (5 bases). This CDR3 contains 16 residues. V lost 5 bases and J lost 4, with 18 bases in between. CDR1 is MNHEY, CDR2 SVGAGI, per germline. CDR3 nucleotide sequence: TGTGCCAGCAGTACTAGGACCCGTGGGTTTTACAATGAGCAGTTCTTC. Encoded protein: CASSTRTRGFYNEQFF.

Notes on this clonotype: Being one base from a much bigger clone, this may be a read error. The chain links TRBV5-1 to TRBJ2-3, with TRBD2 matching 11 bases. This CDR3 has 15 residues. Germline V gives CDR1 SGHRS, CDR2 YFSETQ. The DNA for the CDR3 is TGCGCCTGCAGCTTGGAACTAGCGGGAGCAGATACGCAGTATTTT. Encoded protein: CACSLELAGADTQYF.

This clonotype was seen ten or more times. The chain recombines TRBV5-4 with TRBJ1-1; D is undetermined. Germline V CDR1 and CDR2: SGHNT, YYREEE (reference sequence). CDR3 length: 13 residues. V shed 4 bases and J shed 0 bases, with 7 bases lying between them. This CDR3 is CASSRTVNTEAFF. The CDR3 DNA sequence: TGTGCCAGCAGCCGTACAGTGAACACTGAAGCTTTCTTT.

There are many counts of this clonotype. The rearrangement uses TRBV27 and TRBJ1-2; TRBD1 agrees at 7 bases. Germline CDR1 MNHEY, CDR2 SMNVEV (reference sequence). The V segment lost 5 bases and the J segment 7 bases; nucleotides outside the gene matches: 7. CDR3 length equals 13 residues. The CDR3 here is CASSLQGRGGYTF. The CDR3 DNA reads TGTGCCAGCAGTCTACAGGGGAGGGGTGGCTACACCTTC.

This clonotype was seen at least ten times. This rearrangement joins TRBV12-3 or TRBV12-4 to TRBJ2-2; D tentatively fits TRBD1 or TRBD2 (5 bases each). This CDR3 region has 14 residues. V lost 5 bases and J 3 bases, leaving 10 bases between the germline ends. The chain's CDR3 is CASSVGADTGELFF. In DNA, the CDR3 is TGTGCCAGCAGTGTCGGGGCGGACACCGGGGAGCTGTTTTTT.

The sample holds a few counts of this clonotype. The chain employs TRBV7-8 and TRBJ2-7; TRBD2 aligns across 10 bases. The CDR3 has 16 amino acids. Per germline, CDR1 SGHVS and CDR2 FQNEAQ. Losses at the gene ends were 1 base for V and 4 bases for J; bases not matched to a gene: 7. CDR3 sequence reads: CASSLVRTSGPYEQYF. The CDR3 bases are TGTGCCAGCAGCTTAGTTCGGACTAGCGGACCTTACGAGCAGTACTTC. The whole variable domain, remainder taken from reference TRBV7-8 and TRBJ2-7, is GAGVSQSPRYKVAKRGQDVALRCDPISGHVSLFWYQQALGQGPEFLTYFQNEAQLDKSGLPSDRFFAERPEGSVSTLKIQRTQQEDSAVYLCASSLVRTSGPYEQYFGPGTRLTVT.

In regard to this clonotype: One junction end disagrees with the germline gene, perhaps due to a read error. The genes are TRBV9 and TRBJ2-5; a possible D gene is TRBD1 (6 bases). Per germline, CDR1 SGDLS and CDR2 YYNGEE. This CDR3 spans 17 amino acids. CDR3 residues: CASSVGVLGQGKETEYF. CDR3 nucleotide sequence: TGTGCCAGCAGCGTAGGGGTCTTAGGGCAGGGGAAAGAGACCGAGTACTTC.

The V call is TRBV20-1, the J call TRBJ2-1; 7 positions agree with TRBD1. The V gene end was trimmed by 1 base and the J gene end by 7 bases; junction bases not matched to a gene: 13. The V gene's germline CDR1 is DFQATT and CDR2 SNEGSKA (reference sequence). The CDR3 consists of 16 residues. The CDR3 DNA reads TGCAGTGCTAGAGTCCTACAGGGGATGTTAGTAAATGAGCAGTTCTTC. Translated, it gives CSARVLQGMLVNEQFF.

This clonotype has a single count. This chain joins TRBV6-2 or TRBV6-3 and TRBJ2-4, with D perhaps matching TRBD1 (5 bases). Germline V gives CDR1 MNHEY, CDR2 SVGEGT. V was clipped by 3 bases and J by 0 bases, with 15 bases between them. The CDR3 consists of 17 residues. In nucleotides, the CDR3 is TGTGCCAGCAGTTATTTTTGGACATTGGAAGCCAAAAACATTCAGTACTTC. Protein sequence: CASSYFWTLEAKNIQYF.

The chain carries TRBV4-2 and TRBJ2-7, with D possibly matching TRBD1 (6 bases). CDR1 and CDR2 from the germline V gene are LGHNA and YNFKEQ. V lost 0 bases and J lost 5, with 11 bases in between. The CDR3 is 14 residues long. This CDR3 reads CASSQDSRGNEQYF. CDR3 bases: TGTGCCAGCAGCCAAGATAGCAGGGGCAACGAGCAGTACTTC.

In its sample, this clonotype was seen a few times. The chain links TRBV5-1 to TRBJ1-5, with TRBD1 matching over 8 bases. Trimming removed 3 bases from V and 4 bases from J; junction bases left unmatched: 6. The CDR3 is made up of 15 amino acids. Germline V gives CDR1 SGHRS, CDR2 YFSETQ. The CDR3 reads CASSWGTGPNQPQHF. CDR3 sequence (DNA): TGCGCCAGCAGCTGGGGGACAGGACCGAATCAGCCCCAGCATTTT.

Ten or more counts support this clonotype. The gene calls are TRBV7-3 and TRBJ2-7; the D gene could be TRBD1 or TRBD2 (5 bases each). Trimming left V 8 bases short and J 2 bases short, with 19 bases between. This CDR3 region has 15 residues. Germline V lookup: CDR1 SGHTA, CDR2 FQGTGA. As DNA, the CDR3 is TGTGCCAGCGACCCTAGGACGGGGCCAACCTACGAGCAGTACTTC. Its translation: CASDPRTGPTYEQYF.

This clonotype was seen a handful of times. For the CDR3, the DNA is TGCGCCAGCAGCGACGGAGCAGGAGAAAAACTGTTTTTT. It yields the protein CASSDGAGEKLFF. The chain has TRBV5-1 and TRBJ1-4; D not resolved. With 4 bases removed from V and 8 bases from J, the gap between germline ends came to 12 bases. The CDR3 has 13 residues. Germline CDR1 reads SGHRS; CDR2 reads YFSETQ.

This clonotype was counted a few times. The V call is TRBV6-5, the J call TRBJ1-3; TRBD1 might be the D (6 bases). This CDR3 spans 15 amino acids. Trimming took 7 bases from V and 5 from J, leaving 18 bases between them. Germline lookup yields CDR1 MNHEY and CDR2 SVGAGI. The CDR3 DNA reads TGTGCCAGCACTGGGGGCCTGAGCCCCAGAAACACCATATATTTT. Its protein product is CASTGGLSPRNTIYF.

The sample holds one count of this clonotype. The chain joins TRBV4-1 to TRBJ1-2; unclear D gene. The CDR3 length is 12 residues. Trimming removed 0 bases from V and 8 bases from J, with 7 bases in between. Germline CDR1 MGHRA, CDR2 YSYEKL. The CDR3 DNA is TGCGCCAGCAGCCAAGATCCATCCGGCTACACCTTC. This sequence encodes CASSQDPSGYTF.

The chain uses TRBV7-9 and TRBJ2-5; 9 bases are a match to TRBD2. CDR3 length equals 15 residues. Germline V lookup: CDR1 SEHNR, CDR2 FQNEAQ (reference sequence). Trimming removed 5 bases from V and 5 bases from J; junction bases left unmatched: 9. CDR3 sequence reads: CASSPRLAGGETQYF. DNA for the CDR3: TGTGCCAGCAGCCCAAGACTGGCGGGAGGGGAGACCCAGTACTTC.

This clonotype has ten or more counts. J is TRBJ2-1 and V is TRBV7-2; D gene unclear. Trimming took 5 bases from V and 10 from J, leaving 15 bases between them. The CDR3 spans 13 residues. Germline lookup yields CDR1 SGHTA and CDR2 FQGNSA. The chain's CDR3 is CASSPTGPTEQFF. The CDR3 DNA sequence: TGTGCCAGCAGCCCTACGGGTCCCACGGAGCAGTTCTTC.

The chain uses TRBV7-3 and TRBJ1-5; possible D gene TRBD1, 5 bases. The CDR3 is made up of 14 amino acids. Germline values: CDR1 SGHTA, CDR2 FQGTGA. Trimming took off 2 bases at V and 7 bases at J, with 12 bases between the two ends. The CDR3 spells CASSLPRGGQPQHF. For the CDR3, the DNA is TGTGCCAGCAGCTTACCTAGGGGAGGGCAGCCCCAGCATTTT. The variable domain in full, with the rest retrieved from reference TRBV7-3 and TRBJ1-5, is GAGVSQTPSNKVTEKGKYVELRCDPISGHTALYWYRQSLGQGPEFLIYFQGTGAADDSGLPNDRFFAVRPEGSVSTLKIQRTERGDSAVYLCASSLPRGGQPQHFGDGTRLSIL.

This clonotype was seen repeatedly, ten times or more. CDR3 in DNA: TGTGCCAGCAGCGTAGTTGTGGGGGGCACTGAAGCTTTCTTT. As protein: CASSVVVGGTEAFF. The chain uses TRBV9 and TRBJ1-1; D may be TRBD1 (5 bases). The CDR3 consists of 14 residues. Germline V gene data show CDR1 as SGDLS and CDR2 as YYNGEE. The ends were cut back, 0 bases at V and 4 bases at J, with 10 bases in the middle. Drawing the rest from reference TRBV9 and TRBJ1-1, the complete variable domain is DSGVTQTPKHLITATGQRVTLRCSPRSGDLSVYWYQQSLDQGLQFLIQYYNGEERAKGNILERFSAQQFPDLHSELNLSSLELGDSALYFCASSVVVGGTEAFFGQGTRLTVV.

The chain has TRBV11-3 and TRBJ2-1; 7 bases agree with TRBD2. V trimming: 5 bases; J trimming: 9 bases; junction bases outside the gene matches: 10. The V gene's germline CDR1 is SGHNT and CDR2 YENEEA. The CDR3 runs 14 residues. This CDR3 is CASSRLAGDVEQFF. CDR3 bases: TGTGCCAGCAGCCGACTGGCGGGAGACGTTGAGCAGTTCTTC.

This clonotype was counted many times. CDR3 nucleotides: TGTGCCAGCAGTTTTATGGGACAGAGCACAGATACGCAGTATTTT. Amino acids: CASSFMGQSTDTQYF. The chain joins TRBV12-3 or TRBV12-4 to TRBJ2-3; 7 nucleotides line up with TRBD1. The trim removed 3 bases at V and 0 bases at J, leaving 3 bases unmatched. This CDR3 has 15 amino acids.

This clonotype was seen a handful of times. J is TRBJ2-1 and V is TRBV6-5; TRBD2 matches at 10 bases. The V and J ends lost 6 bases and 4 bases, in that order; junction bases with no gene match: 3. The CDR3 has 14 residues. Germline V lookup: CDR1 MNHEY, CDR2 SVGAGI. CDR3 in DNA: TGTGCCAGCAGAGGACTAGCGGATTACAATGAGCAGTTCTTC. Amino acid sequence: CASRGLADYNEQFF.

This clonotype was counted at least ten times. The chain joins TRBV18 to TRBJ1-1; tentatively, D is TRBD1 (5 bases). V was clipped by 2 bases and J by 4 bases, with 11 bases between them. The CDR3 sequence is 14 residues long. Germline V gene sequence: CDR1 KGHSH, CDR2 LQKENI. CDR3 in amino acids: CASSPIQGGTEAFF. CDR3 DNA: TGTGCCAGCTCACCAATCCAGGGAGGCACTGAAGCTTTCTTT.

This clonotype has at least ten counts. J is TRBJ1-6 and V is TRBV12-3 or TRBV12-4, with unresolved D. This CDR3 comprises 12 residues. The V gene lost 5 bases and the J gene lost 8 bases, with 7 bases spanning the gap. CDR3 residues: CASSALYSPLHF. The CDR3 DNA reads TGTGCCAGCAGTGCGCTGTATTCACCCCTCCACTTT.

A few counts support this clonotype. The CDR3, as DNA: TGTGCCAGCAGCCAGCCATCGGGGGGCTCTGGAAACACCATATATTTT. This gives the protein CASSQPSGGSGNTIYF. V gene TRBV6-6 combines with J gene TRBJ1-3, with D maybe TRBD1 (5 bases). The CDR3 totals 16 residues. Trimming removed 6 bases at V and 0 bases at J, with 15 bases between. The germline V gene encodes CDR1 MNHNY and CDR2 SVGAGI (reference sequence).

This clonotype was found a few times. The chain carries TRBV18 and TRBJ1-2; D ambiguous. This CDR3 contains 12 residues. Trimming pared 5 bases from V and 6 bases from J, leaving 10 bases between. The V gene's germline CDR1 is KGHSH and CDR2 LQKENI. DNA of the CDR3: TGTGCCAGCTCATTGTCTGGGGATGGCTACACCTTC. This translates into CASSLSGDGYTF.

This clonotype has at least ten counts. The rearrangement uses TRBV6-5 and TRBJ2-3; 11 positions match TRBD2. Germline V gene lookup returns CDR1 MNHEY and CDR2 SVGAGI. Trimming cost V 6 bases and J 0 bases; bases outside gene matches: 5. The CDR3 loop spans 16 amino acids. CDR3 region: CASSAGTSGSTDTQYF. In DNA, the CDR3 is TGTGCCAGCAGCGCCGGGACTAGCGGTAGCACAGATACGCAGTATTTT.